This T cell receptor (beta chain) was found in a study of T cells in Graves' hyperthyroidism and ophthalmopathy. RNA transcripts were the template for amplifying TCR beta CDR3 regions. TCR CDR3 regions were first amplified by RT-PCR with HTBI primers. TCRdb re-called the multiplex PCR reads through MiXCR, storing one row per CDR3 protein. Of 550,000 to 850,000 distinct CDR3 sequences in the sample, under 20% were seen once. For this clonotype: Antigen: not known.

V was cut by 6 bases and J by 8 bases, with 10 bases left in between. The CDR3 extends over 12 amino acids. Per germline, CDR1 SEHNR and CDR2 FQNEAQ (reference sequence). Study-wide results and caveats: Among thyroid clonotypes expanded above 0.001, most also appeared in blood.

Specimen: blood. This TCR was sampled from a woman aged 45-65 years with Graves' hyperthyroidism that later progressed to Graves' ophthalmopathy. The chain uses TRBV7-9 and TRBJ1-4; D perhaps matches TRBD1 (6 bases). CDR3 DNA sequence: TGTGCCAGCAGACAGGGCGAGGAAAAACTGTTTTTT. It is translated as CASRQGEEKLFF.